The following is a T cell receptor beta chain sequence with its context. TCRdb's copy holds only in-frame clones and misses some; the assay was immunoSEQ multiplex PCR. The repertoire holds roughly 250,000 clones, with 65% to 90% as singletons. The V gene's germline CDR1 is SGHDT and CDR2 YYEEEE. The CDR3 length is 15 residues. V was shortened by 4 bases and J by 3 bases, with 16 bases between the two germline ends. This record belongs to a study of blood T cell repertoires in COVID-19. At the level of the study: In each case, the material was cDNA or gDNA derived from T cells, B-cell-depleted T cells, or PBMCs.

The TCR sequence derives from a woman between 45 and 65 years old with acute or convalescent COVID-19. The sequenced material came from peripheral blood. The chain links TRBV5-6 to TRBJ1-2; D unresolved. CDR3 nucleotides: TGTGCCAGCAGCCAGGTCATAAACTTTGACTATGGCTACACCTTC. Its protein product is CASSQVINFDYGYTF.